The 9 T cell receptor beta chains below were found in one sample sequenced in a study of T cell clones after liver transplantation. Profiling relied on immunoSEQ multiplex PCR, and the TCRdb table lists in-frame clones only, not all of them. The sample yields some 40,000 clones, about 86% seen once. The sequences come from CD4+ T cells from blood, collected 24 months after liver transplant. All receptors come from a human patient who received a liver transplant. A share of the T cells may be of graft donor origin.

The chain uses TRBV19 and TRBJ1-4; D might be TRBD1 (5 bases). Germline V CDR1 and CDR2: LNHDA, SQIVND (reference sequence). The CDR3 totals 13 residues. V lost 9 bases and J lost 7, with 15 bases in between. The CDR3 reads CASTAGVTEKLFF. CDR3 sequence (DNA): TGTGCCAGCACGGCGGGGGTGACTGAAAAACTGTTTTTT.

This clone was detected a few times. The CDR3 region is CASSLAGGAYNEQFF. CDR3 DNA sequence: TGTGCCAGCAGCTTAGCTGGGGGCGCCTACAATGAGCAGTTCTTC. This chain uses TRBV7-7 with TRBJ2-1; possibly TRBD1 for D (6 bases). The germline V and J ends were trimmed by 0 bases and 2 bases, with 8 bases remaining between them. Germline loops: CDR1 SSHAT, CDR2 FNYEAQ (reference sequence). This CDR3 contains 15 residues. The whole variable domain, filled in from reference TRBV7-7 and TRBJ2-1, reads GAGVSQSPRYKVTKRGQDVTLRCDPISSHATLYWYQQALGQGPEFLTYFNYEAQPDKSGLPSDRFSAERPEGSISTLTIQRTEQRDSAMYRCASSLAGGAYNEQFFGPGTRLTVL.

The rearrangement links TRBV29-1 to TRBJ2-5; 9 nucleotides agree with TRBD2. The CDR3 sequence is 15 residues long. Trimming removed 8 bases from V and 5 bases from J; junction bases left unmatched: 15. CDR1 and CDR2 (germline): SQVTM, ANQGSEA. The CDR3 nucleotides read TGCAGCACCTTCCCAAGCGGGGGGACCGTGGAGACCCAGTACTTC. Protein: CSTFPSGGTVETQYF. Supplemented by reference TRBV29-1 and TRBJ2-5, the full variable domain reads SAVISQKPSRDICQRGTSLTIQCQVDSQVTMMFWYRQQPGQSLTLIATANQGSEATYESGFVIDKFPISRPNLTFSTLTVSNMSPEDSSIYLCSTFPSGGTVETQYFGPGTRLLVL.

This rearrangement joins TRBV2 to TRBJ1-6; 10 bases agree with TRBD1. Germline assignment: CDR1 SNHLY and CDR2 FYNNEI. Germline trimming cut 6 bases from V and 14 bases from J; bases unmatched to any gene: 7. This CDR3 has 13 amino acids. The CDR3 spells CASREGQGSSLHF. CDR3 coding DNA: TGTGCCAGCAGGGAGGGACAGGGGTCATCCCTCCACTTT.

This clone appeared a single time. The chain joins TRBV11-2 to TRBJ2-2; a weak D match, TRBD1 (7 bases). Germline CDR1 is SGHAT and CDR2 is FQNNGV. The V gene lost 5 bases and the J gene lost 4 bases, with 11 bases spanning the gap. CDR3 length equals 14 residues. CDR3 amino acids: CASSHRGGTGELFF. CDR3 nucleotides: TGTGCCAGCAGCCACAGGGGAGGCACCGGGGAGCTGTTTTTT.

The rearrangement joins TRBV6-1 to TRBJ2-2, with D maybe TRBD2 (6 bases). CDR3 size: 15 residues. Looked up from germline, CDR1 is MNHNS and CDR2 is SASEGT. V gave up 6 bases and J gave up 8 bases, with 19 bases separating them. The CDR3: CASSPTGRGSGELFF. The CDR3 region has the DNA TGTGCCAGCAGCCCCACGGGTCGGGGGAGTGGGGAGCTGTTTTTT.

The chain couples TRBV19 to TRBJ1-5; D uncertain. CDR1 and CDR2 from the germline V gene are LNHDA and SQIVND (reference sequence). V dropped 3 bases and J dropped 5 bases, with 5 bases sitting between them. This CDR3 contains 12 residues. CDR3 sequence reads: CASSILDQPQHF. In DNA form, the CDR3 reads TGTGCCAGTAGTATCCTTGATCAGCCCCAGCATTTT.

V gene TRBV5-1 combines with J gene TRBJ2-1; weak D call: TRBD1 (6 bases). CDR3 size: 15 residues. The germline V gene encodes CDR1 SGHRS and CDR2 YFSETQ. V was clipped by 7 bases and J by 1 base, with 15 bases between them. CDR3 bases: TGCGCCAGCTCTGAGAATACAGGGTCCTACAATGAGCAGTTCTTC. Protein: CASSENTGSYNEQFF.

V and J are TRBV5-4 and TRBJ2-2; tentatively, D is TRBD2 (6 bases). There are 14 residues in the CDR3. Germline CDR1 SGHNT, CDR2 YYREEE (reference sequence). Trimming pared 4 bases from V and 1 base from J, leaving 8 bases between. The CDR3, as DNA: TGTGCCAGCAGCCTCGGGGGGAACACCGGGGAGCTGTTTTTT. Translation gives CASSLGGNTGELFF.